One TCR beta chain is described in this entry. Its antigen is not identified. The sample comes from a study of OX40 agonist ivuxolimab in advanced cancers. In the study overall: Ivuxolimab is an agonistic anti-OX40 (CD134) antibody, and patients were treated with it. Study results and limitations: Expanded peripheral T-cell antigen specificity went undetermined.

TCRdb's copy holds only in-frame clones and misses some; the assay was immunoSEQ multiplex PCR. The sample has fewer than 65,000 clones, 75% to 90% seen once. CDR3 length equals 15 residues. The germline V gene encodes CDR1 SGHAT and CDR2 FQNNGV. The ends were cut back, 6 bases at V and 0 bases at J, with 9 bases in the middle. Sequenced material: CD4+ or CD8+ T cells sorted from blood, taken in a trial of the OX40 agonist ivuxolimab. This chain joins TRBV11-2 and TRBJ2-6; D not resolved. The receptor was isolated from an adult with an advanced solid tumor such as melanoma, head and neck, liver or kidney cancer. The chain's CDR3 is CASSTLGSGANVLTF. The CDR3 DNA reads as TGTGCCAGCAGTACTTTGGGCTCTGGGGCCAACGTCCTGACTTTC.